This T cell receptor beta chain comes out of a study of technical replicates of blood from a handful of donors. Method: immunoSEQ multiplex PCR; TCRdb's copy keeps in-frame clones and lacks some. The sample has approximately 70,000 clones; roughly 96% are singletons. CDR1 MNHEY and CDR2 SVGAGI come from the germline V gene. V dropped 3 bases and J dropped 6; count of bases not matched to a gene: 8. The CDR3 runs 15 residues. Sample: T cells isolated from PBMCs. This chain connects TRBV6-5 to TRBJ2-1, with TRBD2 matching over 7 bases. The source is a human donor in good health. The CDR3: CASSYTSEGLNEQFF. The CDR3 DNA follows: TGTGCCAGCAGTTATACTAGCGAAGGTCTCAATGAGCAGTTCTTC.